The next 32 T cell receptor beta chains were all read from a single sample in a study of shared clonotypes between healthy human individuals. TCRdb's copy holds only in-frame clones and misses some; the assay was immunoSEQ multiplex PCR. The table has a few million clones, 92% seen once. The sample was naive CD4+ T cells from PBMCs. Subset meaning: CD45RA+ positively selected. The receptors derive from a man younger than 35 in good health. Some clones in this sample may be carry-over from other donors' samples.

This clone was seen a single time. V and J are TRBV19 and TRBJ2-5; D gene ambiguous. This CDR3 spans 14 amino acids. CDR1 LNHDA and CDR2 SQIVND come from the germline V gene (reference sequence). Trimming took off 7 bases at V and 2 bases at J, with 14 bases between the two ends. The CDR3 loop is CASKVNRDQETQYF. CDR3 sequence (DNA): TGTGCCAGTAAAGTCAACCGAGATCAAGAGACCCAGTACTTC.

V gene TRBV7-3 combines with J gene TRBJ2-1, with 15 bases that match TRBD2. The length of the CDR3 is 15 residues. Germline CDR1 SGHTA, CDR2 FQGTGA. Unmatched junction bases numbered 11, after V lost 5 bases and J lost 15 bases. The CDR3 spells CASSTPGLAGGKLFF. The CDR3 coding sequence is TGTGCCAGCAGCACACCGGGACTAGCGGGAGGCAAGTTGTTCTTC.

The V and J genes are TRBV6-5 and TRBJ1-1; D not resolved. V was clipped by 4 bases and J by 0 bases, with 9 bases between them. CDR3 length: 14 amino acids. Germline CDR1 MNHEY, CDR2 SVGAGI. CDR3 amino acids: CASSLLGLNTEAFF. The DNA of the CDR3 is TGTGCCAGCAGTTTACTAGGGTTGAACACTGAAGCTTTCTTT.

On this clone itself: At the DNA level, this CDR3 is encoded by other sequences in the same sample as well. The chain employs TRBV5-4 and TRBJ2-1; D is undetermined. The CDR3 length is 14 residues. Germline values: CDR1 SGHNT, CDR2 YYREEE (reference sequence). Trimming pared 2 bases from V and 4 bases from J, leaving 10 bases between. CDR3 DNA: TGTGCCAGCAGCTTCTCCTCGAGTTACAATGAGCAGTTCTTC. This translates into CASSFSSSYNEQFF.

This clone was seen more than once but under ten times. The chain combines TRBV5-4 with TRBJ2-1; D call uncertain. The CDR3 has 17 amino acids. CDR1 is SGHNT and CDR2 is YYREEE in the germline V gene (reference sequence). V was cut by 6 bases and J by 0 bases, with 19 bases left in between. The DNA for the CDR3 is TGTGCCAGCACCTCCCACACTGGCGACGACTCCTACAATGAGCAGTTCTTC. Protein sequence: CASTSHTGDDSYNEQFF. The full variable domain, rest sourced from reference TRBV5-4 and TRBJ2-1, is ETGVTQSPTHLIKTRGQQVTLRCSSQSGHNTVSWYQQALGQGPQFIFQYYREEENGRGNFPPRFSGLQFPNYSSELNVNALELDDSALYLCASTSHTGDDSYNEQFFGPGTRLTVL.

J is TRBJ2-1 and V is TRBV4-1, with 10 bases matching TRBD2. This CDR3 has 16 amino acids. V gave up 4 bases and J gave up 6 bases; unmatched junction bases: 9. Germline V gene data show CDR1 as MGHRA and CDR2 as YSYEKL. The CDR3 DNA is TGCGCCAGCAGCCGGAGGGGGACTAGCGAGTTCAATGAGCAGTTCTTC. It yields the protein CASSRRGTSEFNEQFF.

The chain recombines TRBV10-1 with TRBJ2-7; D is unclear. Trimming removed 7 bases at V and 1 base at J, with 14 bases between. CDR3 length: 14 residues. Germline V lookup: CDR1 WNHNN, CDR2 SYGVQD (reference sequence). The DNA for the CDR3 is TGCGCCAGCACGAAAAGCCTGGGGTCCTACGAGCAGTACTTC. It encodes CASTKSLGSYEQYF.

Of note for this clone: The same CDR3 is also encoded by other DNA sequences in this sample. This chain connects TRBV5-1 to TRBJ2-6; D call uncertain. Trimming removed 4 bases from V and 2 bases from J, with 7 bases in between. Germline CDR1 and CDR2: SGHRS and YFSETQ. The CDR3 covers 14 residues. The CDR3 region has the DNA TGCGCCAGCAGCGGGCAGGCTGGGGCCAACGTCCTGACTTTC. Encoded protein: CASSGQAGANVLTF.

This clone has just one count. CDR3 loop: CASSLIHEQYF. The DNA for the CDR3 is TGTGCCAGCAGTTTAATCCACGAGCAGTACTTC. The J gene is TRBJ2-7, the V gene TRBV28; D not certain. The CDR3 is 11 amino acids. Deletions cut 2 bases from V and 5 bases from J, with 4 bases between. Germline V gene lookup returns CDR1 MDHEN and CDR2 SYDVKM. The full variable domain, its missing parts supplied by reference TRBV28 and TRBJ2-7, is DVKVTQSSRYLVKRTGEKVFLECVQDMDHENMFWYRQDPGLGLRLIYFSYDVKMKEKGDIPEGYSVSREKKERFSLILESASTNQTSMYLCASSLIHEQYFGPGTRLTVT.

V usage is TRBV28 and J usage is TRBJ2-5; 8 bases line up with TRBD1. Matching the DNA end better, TRBJ2-7 makes the J call doubtful. The CDR3 has 15 amino acids. Germline V CDR1 and CDR2: MDHEN, SYDVKM. The CDR3 is CASSLGGQAFYEQYF. CDR3 coding DNA: TGTGCCAGCAGTTTAGGGGGACAGGCATTCTACGAGCAGTACTTC.

The CDR3 nucleotides read TGTGCCAGCAGCTTCGGACTAGCTGGATCCTACGAGCAGTACTTC. Translated: CASSFGLAGSYEQYF. V and J are TRBV11-2 and TRBJ2-7, with 8 bases identical to TRBD2. Germline CDR1 and CDR2: SGHAT and FQNNGV. V gave up 3 bases and J gave up 1 base; unmatched junction bases: 5. This CDR3 is 15 amino acids long.

DNA of the CDR3: TGCGCCAGCAGCCGCCGGACAGCACAGAATTCTAACTATGGCTACACCTTC. Its protein product is CASSRRTAQNSNYGYTF. This chain joins TRBV5-1 and TRBJ1-2, with D perhaps matching TRBD1 (6 bases). This CDR3 is 17 amino acids long. Germline V gene data show CDR1 as SGHRS and CDR2 as YFSETQ. V lost 4 bases, J lost 0 bases, and 19 bases lay in between.

The chain carries TRBV6-1 and TRBJ2-2; 8 bases are a match to TRBD1. J gave up 0 bases and V 4 bases, and 4 bases lay outside the gene matches. This CDR3 contains 16 residues. Germline assignment: CDR1 MNHNS and CDR2 SASEGT. The CDR3 nucleotides read TGTGCCAGCAGTGCACAGGGGGGCTCGAACACCGGGGAGCTGTTTTTT. The encoded protein is CASSAQGGSNTGELFF.

A word on this clone: Other DNA sequences in the sample encode the same CDR3. The chain uses TRBV28 and TRBJ2-6; D is ambiguous. The CDR3 contains 16 residues. V lost 1 base, J lost 0 bases, and 7 bases lay in between. The germline gives CDR1 MDHEN, CDR2 SYDVKM. In DNA, the CDR3 is TGTGCCAGCAGTTTATCGTCCGGCTCTGGGGCCAACGTCCTGACTTTC. Its protein product is CASSLSSGSGANVLTF.

This chain joins TRBV13 and TRBJ2-7; 13 positions match TRBD2. The CDR3 consists of 15 residues. V lost 2 bases and J lost 6; bases outside the gene matches: 4. The germline V gene has CDR1 PRHDT and CDR2 FYEKMQ (reference sequence). In DNA form, the CDR3 reads TGTGCCAGCAGCTTATTGGGACTAGCGGGATTCGAGCAGTACTTC. The encoded protein is CASSLLGLAGFEQYF.

This chain connects TRBV6-5 to TRBJ2-7; TRBD2 agrees at 7 bases. Germline CDR1 and CDR2: MNHEY and SVGAGI. This CDR3 has 14 residues. Germline trimming cut 4 bases from V and 4 bases from J; bases unmatched to any gene: 7. The DNA for the CDR3 is TGTGCCAGCAGTTCAATACTAGCGACTTACGAGCAGTACTTC. It encodes CASSSILATYEQYF.

The chain couples TRBV5-1 to TRBJ1-1; the D gene is possibly TRBD1 (5 bases). Germline-derived CDR1 and CDR2 are SGHRS and YFSETQ. V lost 4 bases, J lost 3 bases, and 10 bases lay in between. The CDR3 totals 13 residues. CDR3 coding DNA: TGCGCCAGCAGCCTGACAGTTGACACTGAAGCTTTCTTT. This gives the protein CASSLTVDTEAFF.

The chain links TRBV4-3 to TRBJ1-4, with 8 bases matching TRBD1. The ends lost 1 base at V and 4 bases at J; junction bases unmatched: 5. CDR3 size: 16 residues. Germline loops: CDR1 LGHNA, CDR2 YSLEER. The CDR3 is CASSQAYGQGNEKLFF. CDR3 in DNA: TGCGCCAGCAGCCAAGCCTACGGACAGGGTAATGAAAAACTGTTTTTT.

The rearrangement links TRBV29-1 to TRBJ2-3; 13 bases map to TRBD2. The V gene end was trimmed by 6 bases and the J gene end by 5 bases; junction bases not matched to a gene: 2. The germline CDR1 and CDR2 sequences are SQVTM and ANQGSEA. The CDR3 totals 13 residues. In DNA form, the CDR3 reads TGCAGCGTAGGGACTAGCGGGATAGATACGCAGTATTTT. It yields the protein CSVGTSGIDTQYF.

The genes are TRBV2 and TRBJ2-5; 8 bases fit TRBD2. There are 13 residues in the CDR3. Trimming cost V 6 bases and J 7 bases; bases outside gene matches: 7. Germline V gene data show CDR1 as SNHLY and CDR2 as FYNNEI. CDR3 residues: CASSGLALGTQYF. The CDR3 DNA reads TGTGCCAGCAGCGGACTAGCCCTCGGGACCCAGTACTTC.

A remark on this clone: Distinct nucleotide sequences in the sample also encode this CDR3. The V and J genes are TRBV27 and TRBJ2-6; possibly TRBD2 for D (6 bases). V lost 7 bases to trimming and J lost 0 bases, with 13 bases between them. The germline V gene encodes CDR1 MNHEY and CDR2 SMNVEV (reference sequence). The CDR3 is 16 amino acids. The CDR3 sequence is CASTPRRGSGANVLTF. The CDR3 DNA is TGTGCCAGCACCCCGAGGCGGGGCTCTGGGGCCAACGTCCTGACTTTC.

This clone was seen only a few times. The chain couples TRBV30 to TRBJ1-5; perhaps TRBD1 as D (5 bases). Germline values: CDR1 GTSNPN, CDR2 SVGIG (reference sequence). V lost 0 bases to trimming and J lost 7 bases, with 16 bases between them. This CDR3 comprises 15 residues. The CDR3 DNA follows: TGTGCCTGGAGTGTCGGCTTGGGGGGAGGGCAGCCCCAGCATTTT. Translation: CAWSVGLGGGQPQHF.

The V gene is TRBV7-8, the J gene TRBJ1-3; D unclear. V was shortened by 5 bases and J by 2 bases, with 16 bases between the two germline ends. Germline assignment: CDR1 SGHVS and CDR2 FQNEAQ. This CDR3 is built from 16 residues. The CDR3 here is CASSNTPFTAGNTIYF. CDR3 coding DNA: TGTGCCAGCAGCAATACTCCCTTTACCGCTGGAAACACCATATATTTT.

The chain has TRBV5-1 and TRBJ2-7; D not resolved. The CDR3 is 13 residues long. V was pared by 4 bases and J by 0 bases, with 8 bases between. From germline, CDR1 is SGHRS and CDR2 YFSETQ. CDR3 amino acids: CASSPGISYEQYF. The CDR3 bases are TGCGCCAGCAGCCCTGGGATCTCCTACGAGCAGTACTTC.

The chain carries TRBV7-9 and TRBJ2-1; 9 bases line up with TRBD1. V trimming: 6 bases; J trimming: 3 bases; junction bases outside the gene matches: 12. There are 17 residues in the CDR3. The V gene's germline CDR1 is SEHNR and CDR2 FQNEAQ (reference sequence). The CDR3 region is CASSYNPGTGYYNEQFF. CDR3 nucleotides: TGTGCCAGCAGTTATAACCCCGGGACAGGGTACTACAATGAGCAGTTCTTC.

This clone was recorded once. The chain is built from TRBV9 and TRBJ2-7; possibly TRBD1 for D (5 bases). Germline V gene lookup returns CDR1 SGDLS and CDR2 YYNGEE. Trimming shortened V by 0 bases and J by 6 bases, and 19 bases separated the two germline ends. The CDR3 is made up of 16 amino acids. The CDR3 loop is CASSVVAQGGIREQYF. The DNA of the CDR3 is TGTGCCAGCAGCGTAGTAGCCCAGGGTGGGATCCGCGAGCAGTACTTC. Variable domain in full (rest from reference TRBV9 and TRBJ2-7): DSGVTQTPKHLITATGQRVTLRCSPRSGDLSVYWYQQSLDQGLQFLIQYYNGEERAKGNILERFSAQQFPDLHSELNLSSLELGDSALYFCASSVVAQGGIREQYFGPGTRLTVT.

The chain combines TRBV14 with TRBJ2-3, with D perhaps matching TRBD2 (5 bases). Germline V gene sequence: CDR1 SGHDN, CDR2 FVKESK. The CDR3 sequence is 16 residues long. V was cut by 1 base and J by 1 base, with 12 bases left in between. The chain's CDR3 is CASSQGSWRGTDTQYF. For the CDR3, the DNA is TGTGCCAGCAGCCAAGGTTCGTGGCGGGGCACAGATACGCAGTATTTT.

The chain links TRBV10-3 to TRBJ2-7, with 11 bases lining up with TRBD2. The CDR3 is made up of 15 amino acids. Germline V CDR1 and CDR2: ENHRY, SYGVKD. The V gene end was trimmed by 10 bases and the J gene end by 6 bases; junction bases not matched to a gene: 14. The CDR3 loop is CATGTSGSLLGEQYF. DNA for the CDR3: TGTGCCACAGGAACTAGCGGGAGTCTGTTGGGCGAGCAGTACTTC.

The V call is TRBV28, the J call TRBJ2-7; 7 nucleotides agree with TRBD1. The CDR3 length is 13 residues. The germline V gene encodes CDR1 MDHEN and CDR2 SYDVKM. Germline trimming cut 11 bases from V and 1 base from J; bases unmatched to any gene: 8. CDR3 in amino acids: CAAKPGQSYEQYF. The CDR3 DNA reads as TGTGCCGCAAAGCCGGGACAGTCCTACGAGCAGTACTTC.

The rearrangement joins TRBV11-2 to TRBJ2-5, with a possible D match to TRBD2 (5 bases). The CDR3 consists of 15 residues. The germline V and J ends were trimmed by 1 base and 5 bases, with 14 bases remaining between them. Germline V lookup: CDR1 SGHAT, CDR2 FQNNGV. The CDR3: CASSLGPIGGETQYF. The CDR3 region has the DNA TGTGCCAGCAGCTTAGGTCCGATCGGAGGCGAGACCCAGTACTTC.

The rearrangement uses TRBV9 and TRBJ2-2, with D perhaps assigned TRBD1 or TRBD2 (5 bases each). The germline V gene encodes CDR1 SGDLS and CDR2 YYNGEE. There are 15 residues in the CDR3. The germline V and J ends were trimmed by 1 base and 3 bases, with 10 bases remaining between them. The CDR3 DNA follows: TGTGCCAGCAGCGTAAGAGGGGCTCACACCGGGGAGCTGTTTTTT. Encoded protein: CASSVRGAHTGELFF.

The V and J genes are TRBV28 and TRBJ2-5, with D hard to call. V gave up 6 bases and J gave up 5 bases, with 10 bases separating them. This CDR3 is 12 amino acids long. Germline values: CDR1 MDHEN, CDR2 SYDVKM. CDR3 residues: CASRGFSETQYF. CDR3 in DNA: TGTGCCAGCAGGGGCTTTTCGGAGACCCAGTACTTC.